This T cell receptor beta chain originates from a study of cytomegalovirus exposure and HLA in healthy donors. Points from the study as a whole: Earlier findings revealed that most TCR beta V segments proved productive either about 90% or about 30% of the time.

Points on this clone: Its specificity is unknown.

The PCR used 60 Vbeta and 13 Jbeta primers. Sequencing was performed with immunoSEQ multiplex PCR; in TCRdb, only in-frame clones are kept and a portion is missing. The table has under 130,000 clones, 60% to 85% seen once; the top ten hold around 6%. This clonotype was sampled from a male donor in good health and CMV-seronegative. Input material: PBMCs.

The CDR3 coding sequence is TGTGCCAGCAGCTCCTCGAGGAGGGAGACCCAGTACTTC. It translates to CASSSSRRETQYF. The chain combines TRBV5-4 with TRBJ2-5; a possible D gene is TRBD2 (5 bases). The CDR3 sequence is 13 residues long. V lost 3 bases, J lost 5 bases, and 11 bases lay in between. Looked up from germline, CDR1 is SGHNT and CDR2 is YYREEE (reference sequence).